Listed below are T cell receptor beta chains from one sample, sequenced in a study of T cell responses to AZD1222 COVID-19 vaccine. Assay used: immunoSEQ multiplex PCR; TCRdb lists only in-frame clones, some missing. The data contain around 83,000 clones, 86% of them singletons. The specimen comprised peripheral blood, sampled on day 0 of AZD1222 vaccination. These receptors all come from an adult in good health. The CDR3 runs from the conserved cysteine through the conserved F or W. The D gene is left open where the match is weak. Expanded clones are given a class, and other clones once, few, many or no size at all.

CDR3nt,CDR3aa,j_gene,v_gene,d_gene,abundance
TGTGCCAGCAGCCACCGGACAGGGGGTCCCTACGAGCAGTACTTC,CASSHRTGGPYEQYF,TRBJ2-7,TRBV7-2,TRBD1,.
TGCGCCAGCAGCAACTTCGGGACTTTGAACACCGGGGAGCTGTTTTTT,CASSNFGTLNTGELFF,TRBJ2-2,TRBV5-1,.,.
TGTGCCTGGAGCCCCTCGTGGGCGCCCAATGGCTACACCTTC,CAWSPSWAPNGYTF,TRBJ1-2,TRBV30,.,.
TGCGCCAGTCGTCGGAGCGGGAGTATGGTGGGCACCGGGGAGCTGTTTTTT,CASRRSGSMVGTGELFF,TRBJ2-2,TRBV5-1,TRBD2,few
TGCGCCAGCAGCTCACGAGGACAGACGTCGAGGTCCGATGGCTACACCTTC,CASSSRGQTSRSDGYTF,TRBJ1-2,TRBV5-1,.,.
TGTGCCAGCAGCTTGGCCGGGACAGGGAGTAACTATGGCTACACCTTC,CASSLAGTGSNYGYTF,TRBJ1-2,TRBV5-5,TRBD1,.
TGCGCCAGCAGTGGACTTAGCGGTCTCTACGAGCAGTACTTC,CASSGLSGLYEQYF,TRBJ2-7,TRBV10-2,.,.
TGTGCCAGCAGCTCCAGGGCCTATGGCTACACCTTC,CASSSRAYGYTF,TRBJ1-2,TRBV11-2,.,.
TGTGCCATCAGTGAGTCCTTAGGGACTGGGGAGCAGTACTTC,CAISESLGTGEQYF,TRBJ2-7,TRBV10-3,.,.
TGTGCCAGCAGCCGGACAGGGTGGCACAATTCACCCCTCCACTTT,CASSRTGWHNSPLHF,TRBJ1-6,TRBV6-5,TRBD1,.